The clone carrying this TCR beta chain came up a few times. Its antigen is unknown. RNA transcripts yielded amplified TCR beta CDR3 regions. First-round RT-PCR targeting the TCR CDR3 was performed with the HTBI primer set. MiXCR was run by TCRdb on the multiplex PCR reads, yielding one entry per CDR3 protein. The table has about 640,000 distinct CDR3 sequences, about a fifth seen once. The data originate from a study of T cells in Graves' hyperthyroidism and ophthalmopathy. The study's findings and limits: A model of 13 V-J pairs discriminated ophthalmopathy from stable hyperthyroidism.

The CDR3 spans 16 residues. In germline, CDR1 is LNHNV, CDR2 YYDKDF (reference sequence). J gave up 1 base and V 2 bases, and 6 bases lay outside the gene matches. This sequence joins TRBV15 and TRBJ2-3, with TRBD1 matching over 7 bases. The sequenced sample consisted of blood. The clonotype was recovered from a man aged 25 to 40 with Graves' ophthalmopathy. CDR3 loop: CATSRKPGTGTDTQYF. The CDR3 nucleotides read TGTGCCACCAGCAGAAAACCCGGGACAGGCACAGATACGCAGTATTTT.